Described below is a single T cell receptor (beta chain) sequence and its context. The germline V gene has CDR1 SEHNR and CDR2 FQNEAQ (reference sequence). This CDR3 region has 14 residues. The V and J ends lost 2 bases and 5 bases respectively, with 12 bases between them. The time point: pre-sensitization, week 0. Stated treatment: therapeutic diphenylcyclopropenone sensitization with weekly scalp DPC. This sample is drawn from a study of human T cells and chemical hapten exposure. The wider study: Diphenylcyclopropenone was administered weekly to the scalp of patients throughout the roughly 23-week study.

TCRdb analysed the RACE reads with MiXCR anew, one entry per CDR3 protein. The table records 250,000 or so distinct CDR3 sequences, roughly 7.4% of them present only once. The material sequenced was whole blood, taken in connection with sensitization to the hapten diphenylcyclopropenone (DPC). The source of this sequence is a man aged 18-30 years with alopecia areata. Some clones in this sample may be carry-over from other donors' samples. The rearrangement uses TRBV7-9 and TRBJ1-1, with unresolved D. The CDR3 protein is CASSLHPGVTEAFF. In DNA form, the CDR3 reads TGTGCCAGCAGCTTACATCCCGGGGTTACTGAAGCTTTCTTT. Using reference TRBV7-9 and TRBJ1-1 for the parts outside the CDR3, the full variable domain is DTGVSQNPRHKITKRGQNVTFRCDPISEHNRLYWYRQTLGQGPEFLTYFQNEAQLEKSRLLSDRFSAERPKGSFSTLEIQRTEQGDSAMYLCASSLHPGVTEAFFGQGTRLTVV.